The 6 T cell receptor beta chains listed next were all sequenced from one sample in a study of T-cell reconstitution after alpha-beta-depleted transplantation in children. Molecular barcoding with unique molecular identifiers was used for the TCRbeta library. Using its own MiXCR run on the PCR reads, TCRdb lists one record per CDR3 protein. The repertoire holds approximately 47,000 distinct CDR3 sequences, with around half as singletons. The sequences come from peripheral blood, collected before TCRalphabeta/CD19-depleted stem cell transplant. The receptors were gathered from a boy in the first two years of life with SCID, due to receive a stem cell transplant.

CDR3 amino acids: CASMYGAATQYF. In nucleotides, the CDR3 is TGTGCCAGCATGTACGGGGCTGCCACGCAGTATTTT. This chain joins TRBV12-3 or TRBV12-4 and TRBJ2-3; D might be TRBD1 or TRBD2, each matching 5 bases. The CDR3 sequence is 12 residues long. Trimming removed 7 bases at V and 9 bases at J, with 14 bases between.

CDR3 DNA sequence: TGCGCCAGCAGCCTTACGGGGGATTCCTACAATGAGCAGTTCTTC. Encoded protein: CASSLTGDSYNEQFF. This chain connects TRBV4-1 to TRBJ2-1; tentative D call: TRBD2 (6 bases). CDR1 and CDR2 from the germline V gene are MGHRA and YSYEKL. Trimming took off 4 bases at V and 1 base at J, with 11 bases between the two ends. The CDR3 is 15 amino acids.

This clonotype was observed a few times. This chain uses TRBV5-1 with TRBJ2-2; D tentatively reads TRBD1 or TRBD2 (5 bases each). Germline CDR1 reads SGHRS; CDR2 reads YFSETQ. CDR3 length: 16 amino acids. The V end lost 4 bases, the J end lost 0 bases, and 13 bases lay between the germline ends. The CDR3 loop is CASSPGTLANTGELFF. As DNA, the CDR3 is TGCGCCAGCAGCCCCGGGACCCTCGCGAACACCGGGGAGCTGTTTTTT. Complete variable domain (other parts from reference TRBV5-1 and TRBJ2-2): KAGVTQTPRYLIKTRGQQVTLSCSPISGHRSVSWYQQTPGQGLQFLFEYFSETQRNKGNFPGRFSGRQFSNSRSEMNVSTLELGDSALYLCASSPGTLANTGELFFGEGSRLTVL.

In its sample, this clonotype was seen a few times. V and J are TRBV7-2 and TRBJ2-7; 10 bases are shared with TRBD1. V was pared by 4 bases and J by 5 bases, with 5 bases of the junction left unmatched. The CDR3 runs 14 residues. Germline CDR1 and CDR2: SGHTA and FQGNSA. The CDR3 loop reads CASSSRQGANEQYF. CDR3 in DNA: TGTGCCAGCAGCTCAAGACAGGGGGCTAACGAGCAGTACTTC.

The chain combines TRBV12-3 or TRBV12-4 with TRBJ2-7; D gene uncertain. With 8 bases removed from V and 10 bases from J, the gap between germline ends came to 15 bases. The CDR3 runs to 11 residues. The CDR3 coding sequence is TGTGCCAGCGGGAAGTCACCCCAACAGTACTTC. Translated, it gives CASGKSPQQYF.

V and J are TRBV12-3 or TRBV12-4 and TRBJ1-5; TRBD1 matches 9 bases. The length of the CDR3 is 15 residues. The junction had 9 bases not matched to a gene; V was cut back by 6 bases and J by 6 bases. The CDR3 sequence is CASSPTGGWSQPQHF. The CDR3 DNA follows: TGTGCCAGCAGCCCTACAGGGGGCTGGAGTCAGCCCCAGCATTTT.